This T cell receptor (beta chain) is from a study of neurological immune-mediated disorders. Study-level points and caveats: Across subjects, no CDR3 amino acid sequence appeared in expanded clones of more than one subject, a finding that suggested private repertoires in all groups. The highest TCR clonal expansion occurred in HTLV-1-associated myelopathy; multiple sclerosis fell below healthy controls.

Germline CDR1 reads MNHNS; CDR2 reads SASEGT. Trimming cost V 7 bases and J 4 bases; bases outside gene matches: 11. This CDR3 region has 15 residues. For this clonotype: What it binds is not known.

Synthesis of cDNA used 5'RACE (with 10-nucleotide random UMIs). From 15-18 subjects, over 190 million TCR-beta sequences were obtained in each sequencing run. One entry per CDR3 protein, called by TCRdb with MiXCR from the 5' RACE reads. In the table there are under 80,000 distinct CDR3 sequences, 12% to 15% of which are singletons. This clonotype was sampled from a woman aged 45-65 years in good health. J is TRBJ1-2 and V is TRBV6-1, with TRBD1 identical over 8 bases. Sequenced: PBMCs. The CDR3 sequence: CASKFPTTGAYGYTF. CDR3 nucleotides: TGTGCCAGCAAGTTCCCGACGACAGGGGCCTATGGCTACACCTTC.